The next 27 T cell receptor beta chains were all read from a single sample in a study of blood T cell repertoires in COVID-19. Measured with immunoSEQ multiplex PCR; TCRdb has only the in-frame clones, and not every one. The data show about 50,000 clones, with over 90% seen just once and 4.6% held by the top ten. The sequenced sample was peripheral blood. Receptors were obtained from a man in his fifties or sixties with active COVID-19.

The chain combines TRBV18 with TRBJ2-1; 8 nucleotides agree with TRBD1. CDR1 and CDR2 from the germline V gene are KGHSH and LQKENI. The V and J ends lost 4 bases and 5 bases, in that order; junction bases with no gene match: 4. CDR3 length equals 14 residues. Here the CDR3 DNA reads TGTGCCAGCTCACTCCAGGGGGCCAACAATGAGCAGTTCTTC. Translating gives CASSLQGANNEQFF.

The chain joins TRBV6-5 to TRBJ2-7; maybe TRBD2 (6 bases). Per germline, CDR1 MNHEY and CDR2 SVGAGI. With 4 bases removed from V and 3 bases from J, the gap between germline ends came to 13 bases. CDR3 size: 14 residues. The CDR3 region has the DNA TGTGCCAGCAGTTCATCCGGGGGAGACTACGAGCAGTACTTC. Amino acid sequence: CASSSSGGDYEQYF.

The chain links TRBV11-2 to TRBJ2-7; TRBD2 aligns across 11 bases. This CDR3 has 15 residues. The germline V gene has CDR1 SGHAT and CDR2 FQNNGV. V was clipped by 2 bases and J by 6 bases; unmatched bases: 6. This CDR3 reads CASSLNGLAGGEQYF. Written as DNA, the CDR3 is TGTGCCAGCAGCTTAAATGGGCTAGCGGGGGGCGAGCAGTACTTC.

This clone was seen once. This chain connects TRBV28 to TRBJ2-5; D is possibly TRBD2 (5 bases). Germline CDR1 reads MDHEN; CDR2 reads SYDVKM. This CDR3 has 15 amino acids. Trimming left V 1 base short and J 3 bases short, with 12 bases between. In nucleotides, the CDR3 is TGTGCCAGCAGTTTATTGGTGTCGGGGAAAGAGACCCAGTACTTC. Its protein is CASSLLVSGKETQYF. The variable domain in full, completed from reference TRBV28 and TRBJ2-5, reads DVKVTQSSRYLVKRTGEKVFLECVQDMDHENMFWYRQDPGLGLRLIYFSYDVKMKEKGDIPEGYSVSREKKERFSLILESASTNQTSMYLCASSLLVSGKETQYFGPGTRLLVL.

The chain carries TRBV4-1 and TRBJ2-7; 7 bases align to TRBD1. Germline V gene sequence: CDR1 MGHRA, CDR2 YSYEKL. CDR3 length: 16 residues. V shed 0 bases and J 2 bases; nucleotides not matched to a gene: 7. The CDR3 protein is CASSQDVGTATYEQYF. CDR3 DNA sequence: TGCGCCAGCAGCCAAGATGTCGGGACAGCCACCTACGAGCAGTACTTC.

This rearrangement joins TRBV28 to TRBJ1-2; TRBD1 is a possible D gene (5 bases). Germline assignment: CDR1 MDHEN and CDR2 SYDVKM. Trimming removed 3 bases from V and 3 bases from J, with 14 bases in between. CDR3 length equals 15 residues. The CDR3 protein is CASSLIGRVDYGYTF. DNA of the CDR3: TGTGCCAGCAGTTTGATTGGCAGGGTGGACTATGGCTACACCTTC.

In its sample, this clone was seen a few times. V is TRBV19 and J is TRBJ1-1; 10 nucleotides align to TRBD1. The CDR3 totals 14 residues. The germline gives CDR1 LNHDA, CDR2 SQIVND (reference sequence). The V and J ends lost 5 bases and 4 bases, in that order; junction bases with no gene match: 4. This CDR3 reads CASSYRTGGTEAFF. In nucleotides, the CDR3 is TGTGCCAGTAGTTATAGGACAGGGGGCACTGAAGCTTTCTTT.

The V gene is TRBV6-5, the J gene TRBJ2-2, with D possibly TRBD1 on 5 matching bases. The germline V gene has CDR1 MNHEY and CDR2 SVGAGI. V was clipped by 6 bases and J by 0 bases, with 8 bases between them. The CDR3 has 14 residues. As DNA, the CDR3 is TGTGCCAGCAGGGCAGGGTCGAACACCGGGGAGCTGTTTTTT. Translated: CASRAGSNTGELFF.

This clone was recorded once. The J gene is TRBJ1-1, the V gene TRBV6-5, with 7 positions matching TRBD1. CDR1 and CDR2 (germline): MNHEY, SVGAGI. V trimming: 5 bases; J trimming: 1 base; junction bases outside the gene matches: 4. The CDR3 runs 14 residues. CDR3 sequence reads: CASSPGQTNTEAFF. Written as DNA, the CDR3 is TGTGCCAGCAGTCCGGGACAGACGAACACTGAAGCTTTCTTT.

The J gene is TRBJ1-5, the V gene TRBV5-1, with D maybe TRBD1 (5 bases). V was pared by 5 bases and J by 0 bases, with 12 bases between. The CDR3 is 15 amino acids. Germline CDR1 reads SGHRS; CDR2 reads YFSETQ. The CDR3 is CASRGGDDSNQPQHF. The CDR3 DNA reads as TGCGCCAGCAGAGGAGGGGATGATAGCAATCAGCCCCAGCATTTT.

Here the CDR3 DNA reads TGTGCCAGCAGCTCAGGGGATAGCAATCAGCCCCAGCATTTT. The encoded protein is CASSSGDSNQPQHF. This chain connects TRBV7-2 to TRBJ1-5; D might be TRBD1 (6 bases). CDR1 and CDR2 (germline): SGHTA, FQGNSA. The CDR3 runs 14 residues. V was pared by 4 bases and J by 0 bases, with 7 bases between.

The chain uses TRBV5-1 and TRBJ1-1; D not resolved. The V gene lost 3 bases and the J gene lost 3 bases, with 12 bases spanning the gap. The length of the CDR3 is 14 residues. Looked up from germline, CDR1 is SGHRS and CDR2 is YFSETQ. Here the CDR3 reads CASSSDQADTEAFF. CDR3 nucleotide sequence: TGCGCCAGCAGCTCGGACCAAGCGGACACTGAAGCTTTCTTT.

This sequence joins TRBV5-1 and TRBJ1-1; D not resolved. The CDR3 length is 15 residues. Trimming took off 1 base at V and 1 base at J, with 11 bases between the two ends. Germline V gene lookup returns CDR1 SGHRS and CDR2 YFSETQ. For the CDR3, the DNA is TGCGCCAGCAGCTTGATTGGCAGCGGGAACACTGAAGCTTTCTTT. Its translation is CASSLIGSGNTEAFF.

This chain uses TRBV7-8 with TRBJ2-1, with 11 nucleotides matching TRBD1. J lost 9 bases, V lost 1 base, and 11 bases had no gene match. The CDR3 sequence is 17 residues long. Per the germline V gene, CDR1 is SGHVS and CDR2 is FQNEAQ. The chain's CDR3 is CASSLVGQGVRRGEQFF. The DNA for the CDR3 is TGTGCCAGCAGCTTAGTGGGACAGGGGGTTCGGAGGGGTGAGCAGTTCTTC.

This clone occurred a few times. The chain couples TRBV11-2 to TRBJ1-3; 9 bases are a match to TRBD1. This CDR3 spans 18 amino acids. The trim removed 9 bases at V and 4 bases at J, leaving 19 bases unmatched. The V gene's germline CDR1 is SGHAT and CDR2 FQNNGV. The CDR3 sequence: CASLVKGQGFSRGNTIYF. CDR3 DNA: TGTGCCAGTTTGGTGAAGGGACAGGGCTTTAGTAGGGGAAACACCATATATTTT.

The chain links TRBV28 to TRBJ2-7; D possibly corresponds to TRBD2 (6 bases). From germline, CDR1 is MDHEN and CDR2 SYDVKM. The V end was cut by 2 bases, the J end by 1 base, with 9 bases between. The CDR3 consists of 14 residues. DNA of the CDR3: TGTGCCAGCAGTTTAGGCGGGATTTCCTACGAGCAGTACTTC. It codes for CASSLGGISYEQYF.

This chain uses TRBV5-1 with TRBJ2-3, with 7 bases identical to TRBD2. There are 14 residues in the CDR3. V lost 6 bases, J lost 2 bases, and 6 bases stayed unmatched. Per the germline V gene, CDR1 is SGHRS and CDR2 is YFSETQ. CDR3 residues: CASTTSHNTDTQYF. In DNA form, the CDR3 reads TGCGCCAGCACGACTAGCCACAACACAGATACGCAGTATTTT. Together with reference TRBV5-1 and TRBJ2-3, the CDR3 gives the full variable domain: KAGVTQTPRYLIKTRGQQVTLSCSPISGHRSVSWYQQTPGQGLQFLFEYFSETQRNKGNFPGRFSGRQFSNSRSEMNVSTLELGDSALYLCASTTSHNTDTQYFGPGTRLTVL.

The CDR3 coding sequence is TGTGCCAGCAGGATGGGAGGGGTTGGGGTTGAAGCTTTCTTT. Residues: CASRMGGVGVEAFF. The gene calls are TRBV6-6 and TRBJ1-1; tentative D call: TRBD1 (5 bases). CDR1 is MNHNY, CDR2 SVGAGI, per germline (reference sequence). Trimming pared 6 bases from V and 7 bases from J, leaving 18 bases between. The CDR3 runs to 14 residues.

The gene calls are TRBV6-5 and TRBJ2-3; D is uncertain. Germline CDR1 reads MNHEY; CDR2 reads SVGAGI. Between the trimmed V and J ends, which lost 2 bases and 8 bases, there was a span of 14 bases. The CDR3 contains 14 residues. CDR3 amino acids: CASSYLPETGTQYF. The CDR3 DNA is TGTGCCAGCAGTTACCTACCAGAAACGGGTACGCAGTATTTT.

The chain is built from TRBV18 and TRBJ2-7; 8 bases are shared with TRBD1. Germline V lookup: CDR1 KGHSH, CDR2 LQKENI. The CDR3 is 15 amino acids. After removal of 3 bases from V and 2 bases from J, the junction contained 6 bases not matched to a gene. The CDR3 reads CASSPQGATPYEQYF. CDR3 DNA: TGTGCCAGCTCACCCCAGGGGGCGACACCCTACGAGCAGTACTTC.

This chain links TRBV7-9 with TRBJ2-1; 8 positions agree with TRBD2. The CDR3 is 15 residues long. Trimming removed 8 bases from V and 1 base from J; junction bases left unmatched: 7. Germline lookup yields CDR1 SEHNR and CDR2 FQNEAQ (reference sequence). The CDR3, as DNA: TGTGCCAGCCGCGGGGGGCCGACTTCCTACAATGAGCAGTTCTTC. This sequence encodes CASRGGPTSYNEQFF. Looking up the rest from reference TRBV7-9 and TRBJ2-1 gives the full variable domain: DTGVSQNPRHKITKRGQNVTFRCDPISEHNRLYWYRQTLGQGPEFLTYFQNEAQLEKSRLLSDRFSAERPKGSFSTLEIQRTEQGDSAMYLCASRGGPTSYNEQFFGPGTRLTVL.

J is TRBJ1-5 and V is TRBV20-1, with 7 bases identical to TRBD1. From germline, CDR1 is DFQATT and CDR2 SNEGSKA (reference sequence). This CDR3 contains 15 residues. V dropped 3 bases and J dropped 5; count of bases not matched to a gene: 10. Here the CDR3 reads CSASRTGTLHQPQHF. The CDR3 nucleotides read TGCAGTGCTAGTAGGACAGGAACACTGCATCAGCCCCAGCATTTT.

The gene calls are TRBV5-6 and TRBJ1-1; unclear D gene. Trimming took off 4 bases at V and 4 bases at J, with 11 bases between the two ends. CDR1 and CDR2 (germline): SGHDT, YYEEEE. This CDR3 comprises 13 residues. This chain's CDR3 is CASSPSTGTEAFF. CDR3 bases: TGTGCCAGCAGCCCCTCCACGGGCACTGAAGCTTTCTTT.

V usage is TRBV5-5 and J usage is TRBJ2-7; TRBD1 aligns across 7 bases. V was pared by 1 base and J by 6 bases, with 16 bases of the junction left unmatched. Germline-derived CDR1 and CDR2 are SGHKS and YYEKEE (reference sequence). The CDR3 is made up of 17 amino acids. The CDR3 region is CASSLRPVPPGGSEQYF. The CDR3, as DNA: TGTGCCAGCAGCTTGCGCCCTGTCCCCCCAGGGGGAAGCGAGCAGTACTTC.

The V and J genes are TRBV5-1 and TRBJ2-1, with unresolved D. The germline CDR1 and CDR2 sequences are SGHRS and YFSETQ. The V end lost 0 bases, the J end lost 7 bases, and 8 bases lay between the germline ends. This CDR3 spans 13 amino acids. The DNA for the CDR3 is TGCGCCAGCAGCTTGGCTACAGCAAATGAGCAGTTCTTC. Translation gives CASSLATANEQFF.

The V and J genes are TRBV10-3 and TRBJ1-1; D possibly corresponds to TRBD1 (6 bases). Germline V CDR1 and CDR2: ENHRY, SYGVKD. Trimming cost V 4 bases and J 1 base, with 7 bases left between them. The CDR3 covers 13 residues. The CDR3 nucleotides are TGTGCCATCAGTGGGACAGAGAACACTGAAGCTTTCTTT. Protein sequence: CAISGTENTEAFF.

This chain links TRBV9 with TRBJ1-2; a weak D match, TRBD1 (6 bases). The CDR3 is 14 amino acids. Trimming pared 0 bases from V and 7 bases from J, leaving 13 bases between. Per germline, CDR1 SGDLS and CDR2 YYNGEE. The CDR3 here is CASSVALGAGGYTF. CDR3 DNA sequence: TGTGCCAGCAGCGTAGCTCTGGGGGCTGGTGGCTACACCTTC.